This T cell receptor beta chain is drawn from a study of identical twins. This clonotype was detected only a few times. Looked up from germline, CDR1 is MNHEY and CDR2 is SVGAGI. Trimming removed 1 base from V and 7 bases from J, with 8 bases in between. The CDR3 is 13 residues long. TCRdb processed the 5' RACE reads anew with MiXCR; each CDR3 protein has one entry. The sample carries roughly 1,500,000 distinct CDR3 sequences, less than 40% recorded once. Sequencing was performed on cord blood. The chain links TRBV6-5 to TRBJ2-1; D may be TRBD1 (6 bases). The sequence was collected from a newborn girl in good health. CDR3 in DNA: TGTGCCAGCAGTTACTTTCAGGGGAATGAGCAGTTCTTC. Translation gives CASSYFQGNEQFF.